A few counts support the clone carrying this TCR beta chain. Its cognate antigen is unknown. The record originates from a study of T cell repertoires in cytomegalovirus infection. Study overall: From public TCR beta signatures came an indication of both CMV infection and matching HLA type. Study results and caveats: Clonotypes of TCR beta that were HLA-C-restricted and CMV-specific dominated the ex vivo response. CMV carriers with the relevant HLA were identified by cumulative public TCR beta family frequency.

TCRdb reanalysed the reads using MiXCR and keeps one entry per CDR3 protein. The profile shows approximately 150,000 distinct CDR3 sequences, about 6.5% of them singletons. The CDR3 is 15 amino acids. Deletions cut 3 bases from V and 9 bases from J, with 18 bases between. Germline values: CDR1 LGHNA, CDR2 YSLEER. This sequence originates from a human donor in good health (CMV status not recorded). Some clones in this sample may be carry-over from other donors' samples. The rearrangement links TRBV4-3 to TRBJ2-1; TRBD2 is a possible D gene (6 bases). The sequencing input was PBMCs. The CDR3 nucleotides are TGCGCCAGCAGCCAGGATTGGGACTCCCTCAGTGAGCAGTTCTTC. This gives the protein CASSQDWDSLSEQFF.